The 26 T cell receptor beta chains listed next were all sequenced from one sample in a study of STAT5B mutations in CD4+ large granular lymphocyte leukemia. The data were produced by immunoSEQ multiplex PCR, yet TCRdb's version contains in-frame clones alone and is incomplete. The sample shows about 21,000 clones, less than 80% of them seen only once. The sample consisted of CD4+ T cells from blood buffy coats. The receptors shown here come from a human donor in good health.

The chain has TRBV28 and TRBJ2-6, with no clear D. The CDR3 has 18 amino acids. CDR1 MDHEN and CDR2 SYDVKM come from the germline V gene. The V and J ends lost 6 bases and 0 bases respectively, with 18 bases between them. CDR3 nucleotides: TGTGCCAGCAGCACCGTGGACCTCCCAAGCTCTGGGGCCAACGTCCTGACTTTC. This codes for CASSTVDLPSSGANVLTF. The full variable domain, rest sourced from reference TRBV28 and TRBJ2-6, is DVKVTQSSRYLVKRTGEKVFLECVQDMDHENMFWYRQDPGLGLRLIYFSYDVKMKEKGDIPEGYSVSREKKERFSLILESASTNQTSMYLCASSTVDLPSSGANVLTFGAGSRLTVL.

The CDR3 DNA is TGTGCCAGCTCACCCAATCTAGCGGGAGTGACAGATACGCAGTATTTT. It translates to CASSPNLAGVTDTQYF. This chain links TRBV18 with TRBJ2-3; 10 bases are a match to TRBD2. This CDR3 comprises 16 residues. Per germline, CDR1 KGHSH and CDR2 LQKENI. Trimming removed 3 bases from V and 3 bases from J; junction bases left unmatched: 6.

This clone was seen a handful of times. The rearrangement joins TRBV27 to TRBJ2-1; TRBD2 matches 7 bases. The CDR3 contains 14 residues. CDR1 is MNHEY, CDR2 SMNVEV, per germline (reference sequence). V lost 7 bases, J lost 3 bases, and 6 bases stayed unmatched. The CDR3 sequence is CASTREANYNEQFF. In DNA, the CDR3 is TGTGCCAGCACCCGGGAGGCCAACTACAATGAGCAGTTCTTC.

The chain joins TRBV5-1 to TRBJ1-2; possibly TRBD1 for D (5 bases). Germline-derived CDR1 and CDR2 are SGHRS and YFSETQ. This CDR3 is 18 amino acids long. Trimming took 3 bases from V and 1 from J, leaving 22 bases between them. The CDR3 DNA follows: TGCGCCAGCAGCTCCGGGTCGACAGCTCCTAATCTTAACTATGGCTACACCTTC. It translates to CASSSGSTAPNLNYGYTF.

This clone was detected only a few times. The chain recombines TRBV5-1 with TRBJ1-1; a possible D gene is TRBD1 (5 bases). V lost 0 bases and J lost 7, with 19 bases in between. Per the germline V gene, CDR1 is SGHRS and CDR2 is YFSETQ. The CDR3 spans 16 residues. The CDR3 bases are TGCGCCAGCAGCTTGGGGCCGACGAGGGGTTGGGGTGAAGCTTTCTTT. Amino acid sequence: CASSLGPTRGWGEAFF.

This clone showed up just a few times. V usage is TRBV5-4 and J usage is TRBJ2-7, with D maybe TRBD2 (7 bases). The CDR3 is made up of 15 amino acids. V was clipped by 4 bases and J by 2 bases, with 16 bases between them. CDR1 is SGHNT and CDR2 is YYREEE in the germline V gene (reference sequence). CDR3 sequence reads: CASSPGGGRAYEQYF. The CDR3 region has the DNA TGTGCCAGCAGCCCGGGGGGCGGGAGAGCCTACGAGCAGTACTTC.

The chain is built from TRBV7-8 and TRBJ2-3, with a possible D match to TRBD2 (7 bases). The CDR3 spans 14 residues. Germline loops: CDR1 SGHVS, CDR2 FQNEAQ. Trimming left V 4 bases short and J 5 bases short, with 13 bases between. The CDR3 DNA follows: TGTGCCAGCAGCTACAGGGACTACGAAGATACGCAGTATTTT. Translation: CASSYRDYEDTQYF.

This chain links TRBV27 with TRBJ2-3; TRBD2 aligns across 7 bases. The CDR3 loop spans 16 amino acids. Germline CDR1 reads MNHEY; CDR2 reads SMNVEV (reference sequence). V dropped 2 bases and J dropped 8; count of bases not matched to a gene: 13. CDR3 bases: TGTGCCAGCAGTTTAATTGGCGGGAGAGGCGTAAGTACGCAGTATTTT. This codes for CASSLIGGRGVSTQYF.

The chain carries TRBV18 and TRBJ1-6; TRBD1 agrees at 7 bases. CDR1 is KGHSH and CDR2 is LQKENI in the germline V gene. V lost 6 bases to trimming and J lost 8 bases; unmatched junction nucleotides: 10. The CDR3 sequence is 15 residues long. CDR3 bases: TGTGCCAGCTCCCCGTCAGGGGGTAAAGATTCACCCCTCCACTTT. Protein product: CASSPSGGKDSPLHF.

This rearrangement joins TRBV10-3 to TRBJ2-1; TRBD2 matches 13 bases. CDR1 is ENHRY, CDR2 SYGVKD, per germline. V dropped 5 bases and J dropped 9; count of bases not matched to a gene: 7. The CDR3 has 15 amino acids. The CDR3: CAISRTSGGEIEQFF. CDR3 nucleotides: TGTGCCATCAGTCGGACTAGCGGGGGCGAGATTGAGCAGTTCTTC.

V is TRBV2 and J is TRBJ1-6, with unresolved D. The CDR3 loop spans 13 amino acids. V was pared by 6 bases and J by 8 bases, with 11 bases between. The germline V gene encodes CDR1 SNHLY and CDR2 FYNNEI. The CDR3, as DNA: TGTGCCAGCAGGGTGGGTGGGGATTCACCCCTCCACTTT. It specifies CASRVGGDSPLHF.

This clone was seen more than once but under ten times. The rearrangement uses TRBV10-3 and TRBJ2-7, with D maybe TRBD1 (5 bases). The CDR3 contains 12 residues. V lost 6 bases, J lost 3 bases, and 9 bases lay in between. Germline V CDR1 and CDR2: ENHRY, SYGVKD. This chain's CDR3 is CAISGDSYEQYF. The CDR3 region has the DNA TGTGCCATCAGCGGTGACAGCTACGAGCAGTACTTC.

The chain recombines TRBV6-1 with TRBJ2-1; D is tentatively TRBD1 or TRBD2 (5 bases each). Trimming shortened V by 7 bases and J by 7 bases, and 14 bases separated the two germline ends. The CDR3 runs 13 residues. The germline CDR1 and CDR2 sequences are MNHNS and SASEGT. CDR3 bases: TGTGCCAGCAACCGGGACGCCGTAAATGAGCAGTTCTTC. This translates into CASNRDAVNEQFF.

The genes are TRBV6-1 and TRBJ2-3, with a possible D match to TRBD2 (5 bases). Per germline, CDR1 MNHNS and CDR2 SASEGT. Deletions cut 7 bases from V and 4 bases from J, with 9 bases between. The CDR3 covers 12 residues. The CDR3 DNA follows: TGTGCCAGCACCCAACTAGCAGATACGCAGTATTTT. The encoded protein is CASTQLADTQYF.

In its sample, this clone was seen a few times. The chain joins TRBV5-6 to TRBJ1-5; possibly TRBD1 for D (5 bases). V shed 4 bases and J shed 10 bases, with 18 bases lying between them. Germline CDR1 is SGHDT and CDR2 is YYEEEE. CDR3 length equals 14 residues. The CDR3 sequence: CASSRKGPGTPQHF. CDR3 DNA: TGTGCCAGCAGCCGAAAAGGCCCGGGGACCCCCCAGCATTTT.

The chain carries TRBV27 and TRBJ2-1; TRBD1 matches 8 bases. Germline-derived CDR1 and CDR2 are MNHEY and SMNVEV (reference sequence). Trimming at V came to 5 bases and at J to 2 bases, leaving 5 bases not matched to a gene. The CDR3 sequence is 15 residues long. The CDR3 sequence: CASSQYRGTYNEQFF. CDR3 bases: TGTGCCAGCAGTCAATACAGGGGGACCTACAATGAGCAGTTCTTC.

This clone was seen just once. The genes are TRBV30 and TRBJ2-2; D not resolved. Looked up from germline, CDR1 is GTSNPN and CDR2 is SVGIG (reference sequence). With 5 bases removed from V and 5 bases from J, the gap between germline ends came to 6 bases. This CDR3 region has 11 residues. The CDR3 is CAWASTGELFF. The CDR3 nucleotides are TGTGCCTGGGCTTCAACCGGGGAGCTGTTTTTT.

A remark on this clone: One end of the junction fails to match germline, which may point to a read error. Other DNA sequences in this sample translate to the same CDR3. The chain links TRBV5-4 to TRBJ2-3; the match to TRBD2 covers 7 bases. The CDR3 consists of 15 residues. CDR1 SGHNT and CDR2 YYREEE come from the germline V gene (reference sequence). This CDR3 is CASSPGGGLTDTQYF. CDR3 sequence (DNA): TGCGCCAGCAGCCCTGGGGGAGGGTTGACAGATACGCAGTATTTT.

The rearrangement links TRBV6-1 to TRBJ2-3; tentative D call: TRBD2 (6 bases). V was shortened by 6 bases and J by 4 bases, with 11 bases between the two germline ends. Germline V CDR1 and CDR2: MNHNS, SASEGT. CDR3 size: 13 residues. The CDR3 DNA reads TGTGCCAGCAGAGCGGAGGGCCCAGATACGCAGTATTTT. Its protein product is CASRAEGPDTQYF.

V gene TRBV6-5 combines with J gene TRBJ1-2, with D perhaps matching TRBD1 (6 bases). Trimming cost V 5 bases and J 4 bases, with 11 bases left between them. The germline V gene has CDR1 MNHEY and CDR2 SVGAGI. This CDR3 has 13 residues. This CDR3 is CASSADRIYGYTF. In DNA form, the CDR3 reads TGTGCCAGCAGTGCAGACAGGATCTATGGCTACACCTTC.

The chain carries TRBV10-3 and TRBJ2-1; tentative D call: TRBD2 (6 bases). This CDR3 has 16 amino acids. V was cut by 4 bases and J by 0 bases, with 13 bases left in between. Germline loops: CDR1 ENHRY, CDR2 SYGVKD. The DNA for the CDR3 is TGTGCCATCAGTGGGAGGGGCGGTAGCTCCTACAATGAGCAGTTCTTC. Residues: CAISGRGGSSYNEQFF.

This chain joins TRBV2 and TRBJ2-7; D not certain. The CDR3 spans 15 residues. Germline V gene lookup returns CDR1 SNHLY and CDR2 FYNNEI. Trimming pared 1 base from V and 3 bases from J, leaving 13 bases between. This chain's CDR3 is CASSEVGSRGYEQYF. DNA for the CDR3: TGTGCCAGCAGTGAAGTGGGCTCTCGAGGCTACGAGCAGTACTTC.

The chain carries TRBV7-2 and TRBJ2-7; D perhaps matches TRBD2 (5 bases). The CDR3 loop spans 14 amino acids. Per the germline V gene, CDR1 is SGHTA and CDR2 is FQGNSA. The germline V and J ends were trimmed by 0 bases and 0 bases, with 6 bases remaining between them. As DNA, the CDR3 is TGTGCCAGCAGCTTAGCGGGAGTCTCCTACGAGCAGTACTTC. Translated: CASSLAGVSYEQYF.

CDR3 sequence (DNA): TGTGCCAGCAGCAAAGAAACATACAGGGGGCTGACCAAAAACATTCAGTACTTC. Translated: CASSKETYRGLTKNIQYF. The genes are TRBV21-1 and TRBJ2-4; TRBD1, the table's D call, was not compared with the DNA. TRBV21-1 is described as a pseudogene. CDR3 size: 18 residues.

V and J are TRBV7-9 and TRBJ2-7; D unclear. There are 14 residues in the CDR3. Per the germline V gene, CDR1 is SEHNR and CDR2 is FQNEAQ (reference sequence). Trimming stripped 3 bases from V and 3 bases from J, with 12 bases between. This chain's CDR3 is CASSLAPEFYEQYF. CDR3 DNA sequence: TGTGCCAGCAGCTTGGCCCCAGAGTTCTACGAGCAGTACTTC.

The chain combines TRBV6-5 with TRBJ1-2; D ambiguous. The CDR3 consists of 13 residues. V lost 6 bases to trimming and J lost 5 bases, with 13 bases between them. Germline loops: CDR1 MNHEY, CDR2 SVGAGI. CDR3 in amino acids: CASSEGDPYGYTF. CDR3 bases: TGTGCCAGCAGCGAGGGTGATCCATATGGCTACACCTTC.